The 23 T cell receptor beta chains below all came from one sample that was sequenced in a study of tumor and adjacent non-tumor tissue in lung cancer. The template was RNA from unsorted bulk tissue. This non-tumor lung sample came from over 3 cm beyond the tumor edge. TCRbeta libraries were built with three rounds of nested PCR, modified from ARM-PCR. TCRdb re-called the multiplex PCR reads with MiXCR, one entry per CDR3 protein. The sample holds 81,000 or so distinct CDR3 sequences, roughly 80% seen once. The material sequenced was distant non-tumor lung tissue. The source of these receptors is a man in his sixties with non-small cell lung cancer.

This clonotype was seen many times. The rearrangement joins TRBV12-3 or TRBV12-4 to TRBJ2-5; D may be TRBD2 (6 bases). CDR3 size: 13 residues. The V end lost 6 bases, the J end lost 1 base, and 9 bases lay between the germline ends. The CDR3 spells CASSIAAQETQYF. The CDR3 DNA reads TGTGCCAGCAGCATAGCGGCCCAAGAGACCCAGTACTTC.

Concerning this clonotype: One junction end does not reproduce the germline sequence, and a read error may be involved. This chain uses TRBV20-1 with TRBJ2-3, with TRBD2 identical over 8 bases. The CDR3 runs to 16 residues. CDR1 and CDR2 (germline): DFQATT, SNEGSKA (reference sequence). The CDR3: CSARSGLAGNTDTEYF. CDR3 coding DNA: TGCAGTGCTAGATCCGGACTAGCAGGGAACACAGATACGGAGTACTTT.

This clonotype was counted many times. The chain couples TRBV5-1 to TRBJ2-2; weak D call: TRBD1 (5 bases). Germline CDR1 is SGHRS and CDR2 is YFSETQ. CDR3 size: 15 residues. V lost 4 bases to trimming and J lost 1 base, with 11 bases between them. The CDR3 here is CASSQMDKNTGELFF. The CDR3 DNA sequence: TGCGCCAGCAGCCAAATGGACAAGAACACCGGGGAGCTGTTTTTT.

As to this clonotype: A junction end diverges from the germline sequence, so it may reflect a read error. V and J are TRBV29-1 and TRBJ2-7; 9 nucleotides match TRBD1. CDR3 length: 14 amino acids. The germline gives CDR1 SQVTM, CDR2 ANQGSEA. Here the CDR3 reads CSGRQGVSSYEQYF. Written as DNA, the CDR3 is TGCAGCGGTAGACAGGGGGTTAGCTCCTACGAGCAGTATTTC.

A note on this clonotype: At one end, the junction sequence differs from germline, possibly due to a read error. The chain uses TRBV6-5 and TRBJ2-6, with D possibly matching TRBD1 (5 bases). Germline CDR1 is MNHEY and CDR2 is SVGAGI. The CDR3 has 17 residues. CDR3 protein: CASSLVGSSSGANILTF. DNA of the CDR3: TGTGCCAGCAGCCTAGTGGGATCCAGCTCTGGGGCCAACATCCTGACTTTC.

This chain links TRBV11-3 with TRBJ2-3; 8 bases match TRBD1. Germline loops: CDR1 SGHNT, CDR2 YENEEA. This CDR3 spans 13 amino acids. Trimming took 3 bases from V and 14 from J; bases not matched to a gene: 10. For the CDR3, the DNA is TGTGCCAGCAGCTTTCAGGGGGCTGATAAGCGGTATTTT. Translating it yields CASSFQGADKRYF.

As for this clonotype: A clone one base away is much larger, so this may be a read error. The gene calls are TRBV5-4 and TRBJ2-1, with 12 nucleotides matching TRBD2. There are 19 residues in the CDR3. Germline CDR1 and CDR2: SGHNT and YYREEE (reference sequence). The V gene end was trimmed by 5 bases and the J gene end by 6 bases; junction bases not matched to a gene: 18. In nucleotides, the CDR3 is TGTGCCAGCAGTCGACCCGTGACCGGGGCTAGCGGGGGGGCCAATGAGCAGTTCTTC. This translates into CASSRPVTGASGGANEQFF.

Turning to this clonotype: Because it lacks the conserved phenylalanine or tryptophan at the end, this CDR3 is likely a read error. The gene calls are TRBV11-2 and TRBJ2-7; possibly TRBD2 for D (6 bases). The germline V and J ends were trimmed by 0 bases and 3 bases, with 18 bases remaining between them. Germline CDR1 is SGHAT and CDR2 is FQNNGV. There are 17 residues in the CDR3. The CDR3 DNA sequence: TGTGCCAGCAGCTTAGACGGAAGGGAGGTGGGAATCTACGAGCAGTACTAC. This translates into CASSLDGREVGIYEQYY.

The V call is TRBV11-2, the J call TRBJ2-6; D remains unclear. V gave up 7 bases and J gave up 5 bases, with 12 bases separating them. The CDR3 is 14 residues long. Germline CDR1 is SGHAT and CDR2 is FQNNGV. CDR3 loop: CASIPIPWANVLTF. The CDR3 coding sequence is TGTGCCAGCATTCCTATTCCTTGGGCCAACGTCCTGACTTTC.

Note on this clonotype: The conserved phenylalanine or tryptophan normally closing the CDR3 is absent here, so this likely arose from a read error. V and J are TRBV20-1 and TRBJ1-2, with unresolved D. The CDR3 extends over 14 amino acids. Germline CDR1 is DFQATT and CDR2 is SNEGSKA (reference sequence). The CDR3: CSASGQVEGYGYTL. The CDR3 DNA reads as TGCAGTGCTAGTGGGCAGGTCGAGGGCTATGGTTACACCTTA.

The CDR3 loop reads CASSSLIAGMDETQYF. The CDR3, as DNA: TGTGCCAGCAGCTCTCTCATAGCGGGGATGGATGAGACCCAGTACTTC. The chain links TRBV13 to TRBJ2-5, with TRBD2 identical over 8 bases. This CDR3 has 16 amino acids. The V segment lost 4 bases and the J segment 5 bases; nucleotides outside the gene matches: 12. Germline values: CDR1 PRHDT, CDR2 FYEKMQ (reference sequence).

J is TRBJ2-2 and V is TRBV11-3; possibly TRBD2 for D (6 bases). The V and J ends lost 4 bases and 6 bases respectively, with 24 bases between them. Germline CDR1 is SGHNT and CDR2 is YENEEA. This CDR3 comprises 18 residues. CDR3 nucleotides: TGTGCCAGCAGCTCTCGGGGAGAGGGAGGATACAGATCCGGGGAGCTGTTTTTT. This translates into CASSSRGEGGYRSGELFF.

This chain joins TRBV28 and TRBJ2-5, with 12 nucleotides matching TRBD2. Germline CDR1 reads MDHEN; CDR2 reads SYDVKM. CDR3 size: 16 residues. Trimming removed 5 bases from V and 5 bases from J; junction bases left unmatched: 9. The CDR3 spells CASSPRTSGNGETQYF. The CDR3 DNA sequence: TGTGCCAGCAGTCCGAGGACTAGCGGGAATGGTGAGACCCAGTACTTC. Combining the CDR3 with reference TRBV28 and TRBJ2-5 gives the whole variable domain DVKVTQSSRYLVKRTGEKVFLECVQDMDHENMFWYRQDPGLGLRLIYFSYDVKMKEKGDIPEGYSVSREKKERFSLILESASTNQTSMYLCASSPRTSGNGETQYFGPGTRLLVL.

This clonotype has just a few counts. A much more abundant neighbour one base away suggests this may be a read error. The CDR3 nucleotides are TGTGCCAGCAGTTACTCGGACAGCATAGATACGCAGTATTTT. It yields the protein CASSYSDSIDTQYF. The V and J genes are TRBV6-2 or TRBV6-3 and TRBJ2-3; D might be TRBD1 (6 bases). The CDR3 totals 14 residues. The germline V gene encodes CDR1 MNHEY and CDR2 SVGEGT.

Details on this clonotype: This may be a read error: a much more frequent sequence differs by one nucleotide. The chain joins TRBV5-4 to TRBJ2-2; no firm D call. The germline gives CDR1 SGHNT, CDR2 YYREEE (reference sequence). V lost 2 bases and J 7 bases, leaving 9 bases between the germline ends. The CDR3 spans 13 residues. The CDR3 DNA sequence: TGTGCCAGCAGCTTACCGTGGTTCGGGGAGCTGTTTTTT. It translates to CASSLPWFGELFF. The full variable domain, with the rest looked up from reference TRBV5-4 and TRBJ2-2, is ETGVTQSPTHLIKTRGQQVTLRCSSQSGHNTVSWYQQALGQGPQFIFQYYREEENGRGNFPPRFSGLQFPNYSSELNVNALELDDSALYLCASSLPWFGELFFGEGSRLTVL.

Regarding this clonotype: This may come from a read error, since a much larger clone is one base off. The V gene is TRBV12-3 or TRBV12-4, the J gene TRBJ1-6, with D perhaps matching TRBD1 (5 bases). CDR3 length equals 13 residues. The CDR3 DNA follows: TGTGTCAGCAGTTTAGCGCAGGGTTCACCCCTCCACTTT. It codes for CVSSLAQGSPLHF.

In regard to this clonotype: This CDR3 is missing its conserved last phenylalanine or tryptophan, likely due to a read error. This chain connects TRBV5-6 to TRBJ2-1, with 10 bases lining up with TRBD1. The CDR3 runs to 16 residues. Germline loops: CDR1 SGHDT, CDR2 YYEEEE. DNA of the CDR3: TGTGCCAGCAATCAGGACAGGGGGGAAGTCTACAACGAGCAGTTCCTC. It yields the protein CASNQDRGEVYNEQFL.

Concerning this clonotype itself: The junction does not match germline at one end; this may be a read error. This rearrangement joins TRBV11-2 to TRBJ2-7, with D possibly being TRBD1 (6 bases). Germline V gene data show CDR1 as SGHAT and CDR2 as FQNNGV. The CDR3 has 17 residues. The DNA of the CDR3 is TGTGTCAGCAGTTTAGCAAACAGGGCGAGGGTCATTTACGAGCAGTACTTC. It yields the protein CVSSLANRARVIYEQYF.

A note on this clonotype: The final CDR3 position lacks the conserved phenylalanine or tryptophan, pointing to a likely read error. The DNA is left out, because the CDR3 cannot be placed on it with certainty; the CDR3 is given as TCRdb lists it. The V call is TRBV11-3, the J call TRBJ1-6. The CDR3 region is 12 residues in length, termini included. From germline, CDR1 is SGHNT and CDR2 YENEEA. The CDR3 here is CRSSDGYPPLHI.

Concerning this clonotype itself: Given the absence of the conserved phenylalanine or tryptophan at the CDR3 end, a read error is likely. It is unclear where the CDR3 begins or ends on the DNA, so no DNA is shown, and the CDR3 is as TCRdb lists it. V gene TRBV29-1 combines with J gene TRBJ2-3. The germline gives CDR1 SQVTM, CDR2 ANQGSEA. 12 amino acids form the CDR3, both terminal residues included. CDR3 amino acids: CSIRVFTDTQCL.

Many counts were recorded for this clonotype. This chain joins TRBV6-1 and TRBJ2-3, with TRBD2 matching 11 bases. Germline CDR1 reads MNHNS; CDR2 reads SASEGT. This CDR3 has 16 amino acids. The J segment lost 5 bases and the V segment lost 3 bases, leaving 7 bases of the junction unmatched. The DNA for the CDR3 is TGTGCCAGCAGTGACCTTAGCGGGGGGGCGGGAGATACGCAGTATTTT. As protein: CASSDLSGGAGDTQYF.

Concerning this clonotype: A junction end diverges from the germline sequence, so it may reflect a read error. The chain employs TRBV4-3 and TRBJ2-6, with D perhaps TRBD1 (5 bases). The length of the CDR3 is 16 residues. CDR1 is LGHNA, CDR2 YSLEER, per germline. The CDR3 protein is CASSQEPVSGADVLTF. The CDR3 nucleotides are TGCGCCAGCAGCCAAGAGCCGGTGTCTGGGGCCGACGTCCTTACTTTC.

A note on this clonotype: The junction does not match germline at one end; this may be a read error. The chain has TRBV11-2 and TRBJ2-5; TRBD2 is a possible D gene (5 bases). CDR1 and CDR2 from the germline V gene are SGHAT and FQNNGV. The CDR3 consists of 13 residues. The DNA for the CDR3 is TGTGCCAACGGCTCTACCGGGGAAGAGACCCAGTATTTC. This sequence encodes CANGSTGEETQYF.